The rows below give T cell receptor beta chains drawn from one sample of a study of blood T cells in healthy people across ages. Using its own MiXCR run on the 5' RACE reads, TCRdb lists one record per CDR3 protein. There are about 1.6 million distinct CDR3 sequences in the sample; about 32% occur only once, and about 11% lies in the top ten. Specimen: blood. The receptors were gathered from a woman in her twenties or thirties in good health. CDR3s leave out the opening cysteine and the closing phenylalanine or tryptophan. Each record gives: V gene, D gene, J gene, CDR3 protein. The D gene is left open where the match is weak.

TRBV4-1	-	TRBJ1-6	VSSQGGISPLH
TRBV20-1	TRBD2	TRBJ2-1	SAAGTRRVDEQF
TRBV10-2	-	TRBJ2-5	ASSEDSGTQY
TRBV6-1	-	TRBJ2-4	ASSYIQY
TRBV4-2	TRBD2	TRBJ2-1	ASSQPISGSSYNEQF
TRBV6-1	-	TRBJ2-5	ASTPGISGQETQY
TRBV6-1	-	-	ASSPSVEGGEQY
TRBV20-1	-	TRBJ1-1	SARAPGRSTEAF
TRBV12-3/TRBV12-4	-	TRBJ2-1	ASSVTLYSGRDEQF
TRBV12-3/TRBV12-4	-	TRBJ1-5	ASSPGNRRSDQPQH
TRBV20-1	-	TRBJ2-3	SATVSTDTQY
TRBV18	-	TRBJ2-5	ASTNPRTSLVETQY
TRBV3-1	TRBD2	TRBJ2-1	ASSAAGNEQF
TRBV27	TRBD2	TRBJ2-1	ASSPGTSGREEQF
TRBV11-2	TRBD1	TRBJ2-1	ASSLDGTASLWDEQF
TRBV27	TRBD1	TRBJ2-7	ASSLEVGQGHQY
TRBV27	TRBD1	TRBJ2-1	ASRGTGSKEQF
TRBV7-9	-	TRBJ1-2	ASSWDTKAYGYT
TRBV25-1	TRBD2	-	ASSDTSGSKRPEQY
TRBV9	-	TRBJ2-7	ASSRGKGQRYEQY
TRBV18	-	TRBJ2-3	ASSPQGPPGDTQY
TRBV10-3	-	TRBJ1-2	AISESGGSGYT
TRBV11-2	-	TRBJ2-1	ASSTSLSEQF
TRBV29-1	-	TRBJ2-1	SVQAYNEQF
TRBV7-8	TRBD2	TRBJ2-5	ASSYGLAGVKETQY
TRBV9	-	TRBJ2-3	ASSVAGAGTDTQY
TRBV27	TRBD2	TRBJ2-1	ASGSLAGGVLEQF
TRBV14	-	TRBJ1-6	ASSQESRAPNSPLH
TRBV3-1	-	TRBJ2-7	ASAQGSVTYEQY
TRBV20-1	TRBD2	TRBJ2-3	SARDFRGGTDTQY
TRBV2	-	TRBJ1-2	AHRSGFEDGYT
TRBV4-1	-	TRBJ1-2	ASSQDMTAVYGYT
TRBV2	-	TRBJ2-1	ASSVGRQEGNEQF
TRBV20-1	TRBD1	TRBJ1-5	SASRTGGNQPQH
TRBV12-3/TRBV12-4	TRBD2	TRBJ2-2	ASSHTRGDTGELF
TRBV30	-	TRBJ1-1	AWTLGDRDGNTEAF
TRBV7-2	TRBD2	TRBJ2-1	ASRRLADEQF
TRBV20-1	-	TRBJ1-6	SATFTGSPLH
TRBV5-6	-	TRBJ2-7	ASSRTSGTKTYEQY
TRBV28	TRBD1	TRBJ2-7	ASSFDPRDRAYEQY
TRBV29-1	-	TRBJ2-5	SSGPHYYTQY
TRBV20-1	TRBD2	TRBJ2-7	SGREGLYEQY
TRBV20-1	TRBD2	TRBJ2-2	SARGPGGQNTGELF
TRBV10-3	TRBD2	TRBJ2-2	AISESGLAGITGELF
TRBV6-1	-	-	ASSLAGTDKNIQY
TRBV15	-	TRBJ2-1	ATSRDPKGVMNERF
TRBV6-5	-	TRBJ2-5	ASSVSQLDKETQY
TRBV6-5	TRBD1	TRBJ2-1	ASSYPRAGQGVAYNEQF
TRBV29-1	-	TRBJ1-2	SVESDNYGYT
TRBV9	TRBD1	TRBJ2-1	ASSVGGGDRAVEQF
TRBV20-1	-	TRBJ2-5	SVRSGDGGDHETQY
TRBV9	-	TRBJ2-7	ASSVDPGAEREQY
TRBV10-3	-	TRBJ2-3	AISEVIRTDTQY
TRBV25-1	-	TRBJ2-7	ASRGGESYEQY
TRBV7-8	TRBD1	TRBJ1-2	ASSLEGQGYGYT
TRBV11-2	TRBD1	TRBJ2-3	ASSPTGIGTDTQY
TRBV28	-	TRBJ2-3	ASSLVREQGGTDTQY
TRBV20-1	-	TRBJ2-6	SARLPGANVLT
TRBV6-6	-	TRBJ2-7	ASRTGSIHEQY
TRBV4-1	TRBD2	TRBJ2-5	ASSQDLGLALETQY